A selection of T cell receptor beta chains follows, all from one sample in a study of cytomegalovirus exposure and HLA in healthy donors. Method: immunoSEQ multiplex PCR; TCRdb's copy keeps in-frame clones and lacks some. The data contain roughly 140,000 clones, roughly nine tenths of them singletons. The sequenced sample was PBMCs. All receptors come from a woman between 18 and 29 years old in good health and CMV-seropositive. Each CDR3 is given without its conserved first and last residue.

TRBV6-1	TRBJ1-2	ATADREGSGYT
TRBV7-8	TRBJ1-1	ASSYDRGSTEAF
TRBV5-1	TRBJ2-7	ASSFPGTGPYEQY
TRBV5-1	TRBJ1-2	ASSPKGESYT
TRBV7-7	TRBJ2-1	ASSSLAGGVGEQF
TRBV4-2	TRBJ2-3	ASSLRPAAPLGADTQY
TRBV28	TRBJ2-7	ASKTAYEQY
TRBV11-3	TRBJ2-2	ASSRRDPSGFTGELF
TRBV6-6	TRBJ2-1	ASSYSGHEQF
TRBV14	TRBJ1-4	ASSQDLRVGGADNEKLF
TRBV2	TRBJ2-2	ASSRAGETTGELF
TRBV10-3	TRBJ2-7	AILADSSSYEQY
TRBV28	TRBJ1-1	ASTGQEAMNTEAF
TRBV7-7	TRBJ2-5	ASSFRGQETQY
TRBV6-1	TRBJ2-7	ASNPTGVDEQY
TRBV27	TRBJ2-5	ASSLTVPGTQY
TRBV30	TRBJ2-7	AWRGGNSYEQY
TRBV4-1	TRBJ2-5	ASHPGVVAGETQY
TRBV6-1	TRBJ2-5	ASSEASYQETQY
TRBV27	TRBJ1-5	ASSSQESNQPQH
TRBV2	TRBJ2-7	ASTEGLAAYEQY
TRBV28	TRBJ1-2	ASSLGGQGWGYT
TRBV18	TRBJ2-2	ASSPQRDSFTGELF
TRBV4-1	TRBJ2-7	ASSIGLAGTYEQY
TRBV5-4	TRBJ1-4	ASSPGIGVGEKLF
TRBV5-1	TRBJ2-7	ASSPGALVTAYEQY
TRBV9	TRBJ1-2	ASSRDTQGGYGYT
TRBV9	TRBJ1-2	ASSSNPAGNYGYT
TRBV11-3	TRBJ1-1	ASRPKGARVQDTEAF
TRBV29-1	TRBJ1-2	SVLGSTGGSGYT
TRBV7-8	TRBJ2-1	ASSSWTSGRIYNEQF
TRBV21-1	TRBJ2-7	ASSSGTGTDPYEQY
TRBV5-1	TRBJ2-7	ASSFSGRVYEQY
TRBV6-9	TRBJ2-5	ASTRTSGCQETQY
TRBV28	TRBJ2-7	ASSSTGTSFFEQY
TRBV27	TRBJ2-1	ASIGRGDNEQF
TRBV7-9	TRBJ1-3	ASSLSGTGRTGNTIY
TRBV5-4	TRBJ1-1	ASSLGGRGSNTEAF
TRBV6-6	TRBJ1-3	ASRSTGTSGNTIY
TRBV13	TRBJ2-3	ASSLGLAGDADTQY
TRBV2	TRBJ1-1	ASRDRGITEAF
TRBV4-2	TRBJ2-2	ASSQAGRGAGELF
TRBV7-2	TRBJ2-7	ASGGTSGVVTSYDKQY
TRBV9	TRBJ2-5	ASSTSWTGGLKETQY
TRBV13	TRBJ2-7	ASSLGRGGAPSYEQY
TRBV7-3	TRBJ2-3	ASSPVGRGRDTQY
TRBV29-1	TRBJ2-3	SVEAGGTDTQY
TRBV4-1	TRBJ1-5	ASSQVKLFGNQPQH
TRBV2	TRBJ2-3	ASREQGLSADTQY
TRBV19	TRBJ1-1	ASSIRGGGVGNTEAF
TRBV28	TRBJ1-5	ASSLGSGAQPQH
TRBV7-3	TRBJ1-2	ASSPSDRWSYGYT
TRBV7-2	TRBJ2-7	ASSSRTSGYYEQY
TRBV30	TRBJ1-5	AWSEGAGRQPQH
TRBV28	TRBJ1-5	ASLTGYQPQH
TRBV27	TRBJ2-7	ASSPTKFAGGGEQY
TRBV6-5	TRBJ2-1	ASSYRSDGSYNEQF
TRBV6-5	TRBJ2-5	ASSRDFQETQY